A single sample gave rise to the 9 T cell receptor beta chains below, sequenced in a study of T-cell memory formation after mild COVID-19. One entry per CDR3 protein, called by TCRdb with MiXCR from the 5' RACE reads. The data contain approximately 570,000 distinct CDR3 sequences, roughly 18% of them singletons. The sample consisted of PBMCs or a T cell subset sorted from them (not recorded which). The origin of the receptors is an adult woman who had mild COVID-19 (a few samples of this study predate the infection). Cell type and time point are not known.

This clonotype appeared a few times. V gene TRBV7-3 combines with J gene TRBJ2-7; TRBD2 might be the D (5 bases). There are 9 residues in the CDR3. Germline V lookup: CDR1 SGHTA, CDR2 FQGTGA. Trimming pared 10 bases from V and 5 bases from J, leaving 6 bases between. The CDR3 DNA follows: TGTGCCAAGCGGCACGAGCAGTACTTC. This encodes CAKRHEQYF.

This chain joins TRBV6-1 and TRBJ2-7; 8 bases line up with TRBD2. From germline, CDR1 is MNHNS and CDR2 SASEGT. This CDR3 region has 16 residues. J was trimmed by 2 bases and V by 6 bases; bases with no gene match: 12. Here the CDR3 DNA reads TGTGCCAGCAGCCGGGGGACTAGTCAACCGCCCTACGAGCAGTACTTC. Its translation: CASSRGTSQPPYEQYF.

This clonotype has just a few counts. This chain connects TRBV4-3 to TRBJ2-5; the D gene could be TRBD1 or TRBD2 (5 bases each). V was trimmed by 2 bases and J by 5 bases, leaving 12 bases between them. CDR1 and CDR2 (germline): LGHNA, YSLEER. This CDR3 spans 14 amino acids. The CDR3 DNA reads as TGCGCCAGCAGCCAAAGCGTATGGGGGGAGACCCAGTACTTC. This encodes CASSQSVWGETQYF.

The table lists this clonotype with a few counts. The rearrangement joins TRBV5-5 to TRBJ2-3; D may match TRBD1 or TRBD2 (5 bases each). This CDR3 contains 18 residues. Trimming pared 2 bases from V and 0 bases from J, leaving 19 bases between. Germline loops: CDR1 SGHKS, CDR2 YYEKEE (reference sequence). CDR3 in DNA: TGTGCCAGCAGCTTCAGTCCACGCCCGGGGCAGAGCACAGATACGCAGTATTTT. Translation gives CASSFSPRPGQSTDTQYF.

The V and J genes are TRBV5-1 and TRBJ2-3; 7 nucleotides line up with TRBD1. This CDR3 is 17 amino acids long. The junction had 8 bases not matched to a gene; V was cut back by 0 bases and J by 1 base. From germline, CDR1 is SGHRS and CDR2 YFSETQ. The CDR3 DNA sequence: TGCGCCAGCAGCTTGGGTAGGGACAGTCGTGGCACAGATACGCAGTATTTT. This sequence encodes CASSLGRDSRGTDTQYF.

The rearrangement uses TRBV7-9 and TRBJ2-2; TRBD2 matches at 10 bases. Germline CDR1 reads SEHNR; CDR2 reads FQNEAQ (reference sequence). V was pared by 5 bases and J by 2 bases, with 2 bases of the junction left unmatched. The CDR3 covers 15 residues. The CDR3 here is CASSTSGINTGELFF. As DNA, the CDR3 is TGTGCCAGCAGCACTAGCGGGATAAACACCGGGGAGCTGTTTTTT.

This clonotype was detected only a few times. The gene calls are TRBV5-5 and TRBJ2-3; 7 nucleotides line up with TRBD1. J was trimmed by 3 bases and V by 2 bases; bases with no gene match: 3. CDR3 size: 14 residues. Germline CDR1 reads SGHKS; CDR2 reads YYEKEE (reference sequence). CDR3 residues: CASSFDRETDTQYF. The CDR3 DNA follows: TGTGCCAGCAGCTTCGACAGGGAAACAGATACGCAGTATTTT.

This clonotype appeared a few times. The chain carries TRBV4-1 and TRBJ1-1; 9 bases fit TRBD1. The V gene end was trimmed by 3 bases and the J gene end by 1 base; junction bases not matched to a gene: 6. This CDR3 is 16 amino acids long. CDR1 is MGHRA and CDR2 is YSYEKL in the germline V gene. CDR3 protein: CASSQGRGQGNTEAFF. The CDR3 nucleotides are TGCGCCAGCAGCCAGGGTAGGGGACAGGGGAACACTGAAGCTTTCTTT.

This clonotype has just a few counts. V gene TRBV9 combines with J gene TRBJ2-1, with D perhaps matching TRBD1 (6 bases). The CDR3 extends over 13 amino acids. The germline CDR1 and CDR2 sequences are SGDLS and YYNGEE. Trimming removed 3 bases at V and 2 bases at J, with 6 bases between. The CDR3 loop is CASSGQAYNEQFF. CDR3 bases: TGTGCCAGCAGCGGACAGGCCTACAATGAGCAGTTCTTC.